The subject of this entry is one T cell receptor beta chain. The record originates from a study of blood T cell repertoires in COVID-19. For the study at large: COVID-19 samples collected from the United States, Italy and Spain covered acute and convalescent phases. From T cells, B-cell-depleted T cells, or PBMCs came the material, which was cDNA or gDNA.

Categorization into cohorts depended on clinical history that participants reported. CDR3 length: 12 residues. CDR1 and CDR2 (germline): DFQATT, SNEGSKA (reference sequence). V gave up 3 bases and J gave up 2 bases, with 7 bases separating them. Original data processing: The authors estimated nucleated cell counts from reference gene primer amplification. TCRdb's copy holds only in-frame clones and misses some; the assay was immunoSEQ multiplex PCR. That table gives V, J and clone size, and the DNA gave D and trimming. The table includes some 460,000 clones, around 90% detected once. V usage is TRBV20-1 and J usage is TRBJ1-2; D unresolved. Sequencing was done on a sample of PBMCs or T cells enriched from blood (not recorded which). The TCR comes from a young woman with acute COVID-19. CDR3 nucleotides: TGCAGTGCTAGTAGGAGAAACTATGGCTACACCTTC. This encodes CSASRRNYGYTF.